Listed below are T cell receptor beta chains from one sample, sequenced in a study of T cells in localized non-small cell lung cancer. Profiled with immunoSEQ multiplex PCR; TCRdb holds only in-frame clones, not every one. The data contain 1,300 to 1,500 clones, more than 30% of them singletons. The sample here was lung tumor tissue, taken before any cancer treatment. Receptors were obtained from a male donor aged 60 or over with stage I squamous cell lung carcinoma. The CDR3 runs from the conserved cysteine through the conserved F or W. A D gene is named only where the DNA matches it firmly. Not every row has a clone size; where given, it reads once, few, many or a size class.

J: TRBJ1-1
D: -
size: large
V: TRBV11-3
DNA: TGTGCCAGCAGCTGGAAAGGAGGAGGGACTGAAGCTTTCTTT
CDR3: CASSWKGGGTEAFF

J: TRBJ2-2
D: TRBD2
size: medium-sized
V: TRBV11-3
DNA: TGTGCCAGCAGCCCCCGACTAGCGGGAGCTACCGGGGAGCTGTTTTTT
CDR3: CASSPRLAGATGELFF

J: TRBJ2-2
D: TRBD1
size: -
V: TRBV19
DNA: TGTGCCAGTAGTATAGATCCCAGGGGGTTCGCGAACACCGGGGAGCTGTTTTTT
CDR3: CASSIDPRGFANTGELFF

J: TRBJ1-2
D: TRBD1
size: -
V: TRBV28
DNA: TGTGCCAGCAGTGCGACAGGGAGAGACTATGGCTACACCTTC
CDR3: CASSATGRDYGYTF

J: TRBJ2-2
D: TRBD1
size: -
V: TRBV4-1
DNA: TGCGCCAGCAGCCTTGGACAGGGCATCTCCGGGGAGCTGTTTTTT
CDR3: CASSLGQGISGELFF

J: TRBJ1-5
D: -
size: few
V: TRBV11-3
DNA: TGTGCCAGCAGCTTTAGACCGGGCAATCAGCCCCAGCATTTT
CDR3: CASSFRPGNQPQHF

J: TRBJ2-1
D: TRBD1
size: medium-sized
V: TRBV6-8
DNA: TGTGCCAGCTTGTCCGGGACAGGGAGGAATGAGCAGTTCTTC
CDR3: CASLSGTGRNEQFF

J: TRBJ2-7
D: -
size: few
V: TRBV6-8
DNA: TGTGCCAGCACTTACCTTAGGACGGACCCCTACGAGCAGTACTTC
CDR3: CASTYLRTDPYEQYF

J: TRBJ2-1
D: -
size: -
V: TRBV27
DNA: TGTGCCAGCAGTTTCCGCCCACGATCTGAGCAGTTCTTC
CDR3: CASSFRPRSEQFF

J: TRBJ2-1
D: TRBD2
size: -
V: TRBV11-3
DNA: TGTGCCAGCAGCTTATCTAGCGGGAGTTACAATGAGCAGTTCTTC
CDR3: CASSLSSGSYNEQFF

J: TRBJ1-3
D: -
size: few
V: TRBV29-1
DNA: TGCAGCGTGGGGACACAGAAAGGAAACACCATATATTTT
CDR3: CSVGTQKGNTIYF

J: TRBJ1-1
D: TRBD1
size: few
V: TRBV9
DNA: TGTGCCAGCACCCCTGAACAGGGGATCACTGAAGCTTTCTTT
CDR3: CASTPEQGITEAFF